A selection of T cell receptor beta chains follows, all from one sample in a study of blood T cell repertoires in COVID-19. Repertoires were generated with immunoSEQ multiplex PCR, while TCRdb's copy carries only in-frame clones and drops some. Among nearly 350,000 clones, roughly 87% were seen once, and the ten largest hold 0.9% to 1.2%. The material sequenced was PBMCs or T cells enriched from blood (not recorded which). Receptors were obtained from a woman in her twenties or thirties who had recovered from COVID-19. Both conserved end residues are trimmed from each CDR3. Each record gives: CDR3 protein, D gene, J gene, V gene. A D gene is named only where the DNA matches it firmly.

ASSQGQIGNTGELF	.	TRBJ2-2	TRBV5-6
ASSPHRATNEKLF	.	TRBJ1-4	TRBV28
ATSIHLGGQETQY	.	TRBJ2-5	TRBV15
ASSIVPSGGADTQY	TRBD2	TRBJ2-3	TRBV19
AISERLTGDTEAF	.	TRBJ1-1	TRBV10-3
ASSDSGAMNTEAF	.	TRBJ1-1	TRBV25-1
ASSQSINTEAF	.	TRBJ1-1	TRBV14
ASSKRGRGVFEQY	TRBD2	TRBJ2-7	TRBV5-6
ASRRQSFSSYEQY	.	TRBJ2-7	TRBV6-5
ASSIRGPNTGELF	TRBD1	TRBJ2-2	TRBV19
ASSEYAGNYGYT	.	TRBJ1-2	TRBV28
ASSSPRTGLGGTEAF	TRBD1	TRBJ1-1	TRBV28
ASSYGWGRGTDTQY	.	TRBJ2-3	TRBV6-5
ASSHSSYEQY	.	TRBJ2-7	TRBV3-1/TRBV3-2
ASSIPMDQGEGYT	TRBD1	TRBJ1-2	TRBV19
ASSLTGNNQPQH	.	TRBJ1-5	TRBV5-1
ASSKTGATYEQY	TRBD1	TRBJ2-7	TRBV28
ASSFQGTNEKLF	.	TRBJ1-4	TRBV28
ASSTYGQGNSPLH	.	TRBJ1-6	TRBV21-1
ASSLKGVSDTQY	.	TRBJ2-3	TRBV5-4
ASSLGSGVNTGELF	.	TRBJ2-2	TRBV7-8
AISEPTIAKNIQY	.	TRBJ2-4	TRBV10-3
ASSDLRNSPLH	.	TRBJ1-6	TRBV6-4
ASSLEDGGNEQF	.	TRBJ2-1	TRBV5-1
SASDRGLLAQY	TRBD1	TRBJ2-5	TRBV20-1
AAAPDIGFETQY	.	TRBJ2-5	TRBV2
ASSRQGSQPQH	TRBD1	TRBJ1-5	TRBV28
ASSFRAGAEAF	.	TRBJ1-1	TRBV12-3/TRBV12-4
ACNPPGGSSYEQY	.	TRBJ2-7	TRBV30
ASSPVVSYTEAF	.	TRBJ1-1	TRBV11-2
ASSVASGGFEGYT	.	TRBJ1-2	TRBV9
ASSQGGGNYGYT	.	TRBJ1-2	TRBV3-1/TRBV3-2
ASSDGTRGYT	.	TRBJ1-2	TRBV6-4
ASSPAGTGGTDTQY	TRBD1	TRBJ2-3	TRBV19
ASSPDRAGKLNTEAF	TRBD1	TRBJ1-1	TRBV10-1
ASSLGQGYRQPQH	TRBD1	TRBJ1-5	TRBV28
ASSARTAGELF	.	TRBJ2-2	TRBV11-3
ASTRDRGRNTEAF	TRBD1	TRBJ1-1	TRBV28
ASSYPAQVSNQPQH	.	TRBJ1-5	TRBV6-2/TRBV6-3
ASSPRGGIYSPLH	.	TRBJ1-6	TRBV4-1
ASSQDMVTGYGYT	.	TRBJ1-2	TRBV4-1
ASSQDPYPDRGAYEQY	TRBD1	TRBJ2-7	TRBV14
ASSLADRAPRNEQF	TRBD1	TRBJ2-1	TRBV5-1
AWRNTGTGRTEAF	TRBD1	TRBJ1-1	TRBV30